The T cell receptor (beta chain) under discussion was sequenced for a study of blood T cell repertoires in COVID-19. Study at large: Collection of acute and convalescent COVID-19 samples took place in the United States, Italy and Spain. In each case, the material was cDNA or gDNA derived from T cells, B-cell-depleted T cells, or PBMCs.

In the study's own analysis: For nucleated cells, counts were estimated from reference gene primer amplification. Sequenced by immunoSEQ multiplex PCR; TCRdb stores in-frame clones only, minus some. V, J and clone size derive from that table, while D and trimming were established from the DNA sequence. The data contain around 110,000 clones, approximately 80% of them singletons. Trimming at V came to 0 bases and at J to 1 base, leaving 2 bases not matched to a gene. The CDR3 sequence is 15 residues long. Germline lookup yields CDR1 MNHEY and CDR2 SVGAGI. This sequence originates from a woman aged 60-70 years with acute or convalescent COVID-19. The chain joins TRBV6-5 to TRBJ1-1, with 7 positions matching TRBD1. The sequencing sample was made of peripheral blood. The CDR3 here is CASSYSNRGNTEAFF. CDR3 in DNA: TGTGCCAGCAGTTACTCTAACAGGGGGAACACTGAAGCTTTCTTT.